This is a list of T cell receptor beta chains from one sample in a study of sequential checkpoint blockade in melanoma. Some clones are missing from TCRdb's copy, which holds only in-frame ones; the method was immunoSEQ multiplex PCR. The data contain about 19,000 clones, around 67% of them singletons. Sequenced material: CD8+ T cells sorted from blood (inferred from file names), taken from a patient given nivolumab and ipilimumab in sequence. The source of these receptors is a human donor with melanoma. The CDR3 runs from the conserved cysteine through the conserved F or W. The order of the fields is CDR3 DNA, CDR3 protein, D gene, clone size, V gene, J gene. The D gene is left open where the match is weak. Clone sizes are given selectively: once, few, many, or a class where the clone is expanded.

cdr3_nt: TGTGCCATCAGTGAGTCGTGGGGGCACGGCACTGAAGCTTTCTTT; cdr3_aa: CAISESWGHGTEAFF; d_call: .; clone_size: few; v_call: TRBV10-3; j_call: TRBJ1-1
cdr3_nt: TGTGCCAGCAGCTTAACAGGGGCCAGCACAGATACGCAGTATTTT; cdr3_aa: CASSLTGASTDTQYF; d_call: .; clone_size: .; v_call: TRBV7-3; j_call: TRBJ2-3
cdr3_nt: TGTGCCAGCCAATTGGCTTACAGGGGCTTGCACGAGCAGTACTTC; cdr3_aa: CASQLAYRGLHEQYF; d_call: TRBD1; clone_size: .; v_call: TRBV28; j_call: TRBJ2-7
cdr3_nt: TGTGCCAGCAGCCCGGACTGGAGCTCCTATAATTCACCCCTCCACTTT; cdr3_aa: CASSPDWSSYNSPLHF; d_call: .; clone_size: .; v_call: TRBV9; j_call: TRBJ1-6
cdr3_nt: TGTGCCAGCAGTGGGGACAGACCCGCCGGGGAGCTGTTTTTT; cdr3_aa: CASSGDRPAGELFF; d_call: TRBD1; clone_size: .; v_call: TRBV6-5; j_call: TRBJ2-2
cdr3_nt: TGTGCCAGCAGCCTACAAATCGGACAGCCCAATGAGCAGTTCTTC; cdr3_aa: CASSLQIGQPNEQFF; d_call: .; clone_size: .; v_call: TRBV7-6; j_call: TRBJ2-1
cdr3_nt: TGTGCCAGCAGTGGGACAGGGGGCGCAGAGACCCAGTACTTC; cdr3_aa: CASSGTGGAETQYF; d_call: TRBD1; clone_size: few; v_call: TRBV6-5; j_call: TRBJ2-5
cdr3_nt: TGTGCCAGCAGCTTGGGGACTACCTACAATGAGCAGTTCTTC; cdr3_aa: CASSLGTTYNEQFF; d_call: .; clone_size: once; v_call: TRBV5-6; j_call: TRBJ2-1
cdr3_nt: TGTGCCAGCAGCTTGGCACAGGGATACTACGAGCAGTACTTC; cdr3_aa: CASSLAQGYYEQYF; d_call: .; clone_size: once; v_call: TRBV5-5; j_call: TRBJ2-7
cdr3_nt: TGTGCCAGCAGCTTAGTTGGGGGGGCGCCTTCCCTCTATGGCTACACCTTC; cdr3_aa: CASSLVGGAPSLYGYTF; d_call: .; clone_size: .; v_call: TRBV7-8; j_call: TRBJ1-2
cdr3_nt: TGTGCCAGCAGCGTAGCAGGGGGGACAGGTGTCAAAACAGATACGCAGTATTTT; cdr3_aa: CASSVAGGTGVKTDTQYF; d_call: TRBD1; clone_size: few; v_call: TRBV9; j_call: TRBJ2-3
cdr3_nt: TGTGCCAGCAGCTTGGTCGGTGGGGGGACAGGGGTCGAGCAGTACTTC; cdr3_aa: CASSLVGGGTGVEQYF; d_call: TRBD1; clone_size: .; v_call: TRBV5-6; j_call: TRBJ2-7
cdr3_nt: TGTGCCAGCAGCCAAGGGGGGCGACTCGAGCAGTACTTC; cdr3_aa: CASSQGGRLEQYF; d_call: .; clone_size: .; v_call: TRBV14; j_call: TRBJ2-7
cdr3_nt: TGTGCCAGCAGTTTTTCAGCGGACAGGGTGTACGAGCAGTACTTC; cdr3_aa: CASSFSADRVYEQYF; d_call: TRBD1; clone_size: .; v_call: TRBV27; j_call: TRBJ2-7
cdr3_nt: TGTGCCAGCAGTGGGCAGGAAAGCTCCTACGAGCAGTACTTC; cdr3_aa: CASSGQESSYEQYF; d_call: .; clone_size: .; v_call: TRBV13; j_call: TRBJ2-7
cdr3_nt: TGTGCCAGCAGTTACTATGTTGGAGAAGCGACCCAGTACTTC; cdr3_aa: CASSYYVGEATQYF; d_call: .; clone_size: .; v_call: TRBV6-5; j_call: TRBJ2-5
cdr3_nt: TGTGCCAGCAGCCCGACAGGGGAGCTATACGAGCAGTACTTC; cdr3_aa: CASSPTGELYEQYF; d_call: .; clone_size: .; v_call: TRBV12-2; j_call: TRBJ2-7
cdr3_nt: TGTGCCAGCGGCAGCGTCCAACCGAACTATGGCTACACCTTC; cdr3_aa: CASGSVQPNYGYTF; d_call: .; clone_size: .; v_call: TRBV27; j_call: TRBJ1-2
cdr3_nt: TGTGCCACATGGAGTGGCGGCTCTAGCGGGCTTCTCACCGGGGAGCTGTTTTTT; cdr3_aa: CATWSGGSSGLLTGELFF; d_call: TRBD2; clone_size: .; v_call: TRBV2; j_call: TRBJ2-2
cdr3_nt: TGTGCCAGCAGCTTGGCCAAATTAGCGGGGGGCCAGAATGAGCAGTTCTTC; cdr3_aa: CASSLAKLAGGQNEQFF; d_call: TRBD2; clone_size: .; v_call: TRBV5-4; j_call: TRBJ2-1
cdr3_nt: TGTGCCAGTAGAGGACAGGGGCAAGAGACCCAGTACTTC; cdr3_aa: CASRGQGQETQYF; d_call: TRBD1; clone_size: once; v_call: TRBV19; j_call: TRBJ2-5
cdr3_nt: TGTGCCAGCAGTTTATCCCTCTCTCCAGGGGACATTTACTTC; cdr3_aa: CASSLSLSPGDIYF; d_call: .; clone_size: .; v_call: TRBV27; j_call: TRBJ2-7
cdr3_nt: TGTGCCAGCAGCTTAACAGGACGGACGAACACCGGGGAGCTGTTTTTT; cdr3_aa: CASSLTGRTNTGELFF; d_call: .; clone_size: .; v_call: TRBV11-2; j_call: TRBJ2-2
cdr3_nt: TGTGCCAGCAGCTTAAGGGTCGGGAGCCAAGAGACCCAGTACTTC; cdr3_aa: CASSLRVGSQETQYF; d_call: .; clone_size: .; v_call: TRBV7-9; j_call: TRBJ2-5
cdr3_nt: TGTGCCAGCAGTTTAGCCCCCTACGGAGACTACGAGCAGTACTTC; cdr3_aa: CASSLAPYGDYEQYF; d_call: .; clone_size: .; v_call: TRBV27; j_call: TRBJ2-7
cdr3_nt: TGTGCCAGCAGTTTAGGAGCGGGAGGAGGTTACGAGCAGTACTTC; cdr3_aa: CASSLGAGGGYEQYF; d_call: TRBD2; clone_size: .; v_call: TRBV28; j_call: TRBJ2-7
cdr3_nt: TGTGCCTGGAGTGCCGGGACTCTAAAGTTCGAGCAGTACTTC; cdr3_aa: CAWSAGTLKFEQYF; d_call: .; clone_size: .; v_call: TRBV30; j_call: TRBJ2-7
cdr3_nt: TGTGCCAGCAGCTTAGACAGCGGGAGCACCTACGAGCAGTACTTC; cdr3_aa: CASSLDSGSTYEQYF; d_call: TRBD2; clone_size: .; v_call: TRBV7-9; j_call: TRBJ2-7
cdr3_nt: TGTGCCTGGAGTTATAGTTACCGAAAAGAGCAGTACTTC; cdr3_aa: CAWSYSYRKEQYF; d_call: .; clone_size: once; v_call: TRBV30; j_call: TRBJ2-7
cdr3_nt: TGTGCCAGCAGCTTCCTCGGAGGCTGGAACACTGAAGCTTTCTTT; cdr3_aa: CASSFLGGWNTEAFF; d_call: .; clone_size: .; v_call: TRBV7-2; j_call: TRBJ1-1
cdr3_nt: TGTGCCAGTAGTATCTTCGCGGGAGATTCGTACGAGCAGTACTTC; cdr3_aa: CASSIFAGDSYEQYF; d_call: TRBD2; clone_size: .; v_call: TRBV19; j_call: TRBJ2-7
cdr3_nt: TGTGCCAGCAGCCTGAGGGAAAACACTGAAGCTTTCTTT; cdr3_aa: CASSLRENTEAFF; d_call: .; clone_size: few; v_call: TRBV6-4; j_call: TRBJ1-1
cdr3_nt: TGTGCCAGCAGCTTGTTCCCCCTGAACACCGGGGAGCTGTTTTTT; cdr3_aa: CASSLFPLNTGELFF; d_call: .; clone_size: .; v_call: TRBV5-6; j_call: TRBJ2-2
cdr3_nt: TGCGCCAGCAGTGAGGAGGCCTGGTCAGCGGTTGGTCCCAATGAGCAGTTCTTC; cdr3_aa: CASSEEAWSAVGPNEQFF; d_call: .; clone_size: .; v_call: TRBV10-1; j_call: TRBJ2-1
cdr3_nt: TGTGCCAGCAGTTACTCGAGTACGGAGCCTTCCTACGAGCAGTACTTC; cdr3_aa: CASSYSSTEPSYEQYF; d_call: .; clone_size: few; v_call: TRBV6-6; j_call: TRBJ2-7
cdr3_nt: TGTGCCAGCAACCCGGGGAACACTGAAGCTTTCTTT; cdr3_aa: CASNPGNTEAFF; d_call: .; clone_size: few; v_call: TRBV19; j_call: TRBJ1-1
cdr3_nt: TGTGCCAGCAGCCAAGGAGGGAGGGCCGGTGAGACCCAGTACTTC; cdr3_aa: CASSQGGRAGETQYF; d_call: TRBD2; clone_size: .; v_call: TRBV4-2; j_call: TRBJ2-5
cdr3_nt: TGTGCCAGTAGGCGGAGCTCCTACAATGAGCAGTTCTTC; cdr3_aa: CASRRSSYNEQFF; d_call: .; clone_size: .; v_call: TRBV19; j_call: TRBJ2-1
cdr3_nt: TGTGCCAGCAGCGTTAGTATAGCGGGAGATTGGGATACGCAGTATTTT; cdr3_aa: CASSVSIAGDWDTQYF; d_call: TRBD2; clone_size: .; v_call: TRBV9; j_call: TRBJ2-3
cdr3_nt: TGTGCCAGCAGCCCCCCATTGGATACGCAGTATTTT; cdr3_aa: CASSPPLDTQYF; d_call: .; clone_size: .; v_call: TRBV6-5; j_call: TRBJ2-3
cdr3_nt: TGTGCCAGCAGCTTTGGGGGGACAGGGCCGTCCTACGAGCAGTACTTC; cdr3_aa: CASSFGGTGPSYEQYF; d_call: TRBD1; clone_size: .; v_call: TRBV7-9; j_call: TRBJ2-7
cdr3_nt: TGTGCCAGCAGCCAAGATACAGTAGCGGGAGGCTACGAGCAGTACTTC; cdr3_aa: CASSQDTVAGGYEQYF; d_call: TRBD2; clone_size: .; v_call: TRBV4-2; j_call: TRBJ2-7
cdr3_nt: TGCGCCAGCAGTGACTCTACCTGGAATGAGCAGTTCTTC; cdr3_aa: CASSDSTWNEQFF; d_call: .; clone_size: .; v_call: TRBV10-2; j_call: TRBJ2-1
cdr3_nt: TGTGCCAGCAGCGTGGGACAGGGGACCCTTCGCGAGCAGTACTTC; cdr3_aa: CASSVGQGTLREQYF; d_call: TRBD1; clone_size: once; v_call: TRBV7-3; j_call: TRBJ2-7
cdr3_nt: TGCAGCGTTGAAGGGGCGGGGGCATATGAGCAGTTCTTC; cdr3_aa: CSVEGAGAYEQFF; d_call: .; clone_size: .; v_call: TRBV29-1; j_call: TRBJ2-1
cdr3_nt: TGTGCCAGCAGCCTCCGACTACTAGGACTAGCGGGAGAAACCATTCAGTACTTC; cdr3_aa: CASSLRLLGLAGETIQYF; d_call: TRBD2; clone_size: .; v_call: TRBV7-2; j_call: TRBJ2-4
cdr3_nt: TGCGCCAGCAGCCAAGATTCCCTAGGGGTTGAAAAACTGTTTTTT; cdr3_aa: CASSQDSLGVEKLFF; d_call: .; clone_size: few; v_call: TRBV4-3; j_call: TRBJ1-4
cdr3_nt: TGTGCCAGCAGCGAGAGGGGACAGAACTCCTACGAGCAGTACTTC; cdr3_aa: CASSERGQNSYEQYF; d_call: TRBD1; clone_size: .; v_call: TRBV9; j_call: TRBJ2-7
cdr3_nt: TGTGCCAGCAGCACGTCGACACGGACCTACGAGCAGTACTTC; cdr3_aa: CASSTSTRTYEQYF; d_call: .; clone_size: .; v_call: TRBV28; j_call: TRBJ2-7
cdr3_nt: TGCGCCAGCAGCTCGACAGGGGGGTATGGCTACACCTTC; cdr3_aa: CASSSTGGYGYTF; d_call: TRBD1; clone_size: once; v_call: TRBV5-1; j_call: TRBJ1-2
cdr3_nt: TGCGCCAGCGCAGAGGCAGCTAGCTACGAGCAGTACTTC; cdr3_aa: CASAEAASYEQYF; d_call: .; clone_size: .; v_call: TRBV5-1; j_call: TRBJ2-7
cdr3_nt: TGTGCCAGCAGTTTGGGACAGGGTTTCTACGAGCAGTACTTC; cdr3_aa: CASSLGQGFYEQYF; d_call: TRBD1; clone_size: .; v_call: TRBV28; j_call: TRBJ2-7
cdr3_nt: TGTGCCAGCAATCCGGGAGTCTCCTACGAGCAGTACTTC; cdr3_aa: CASNPGVSYEQYF; d_call: .; clone_size: once; v_call: TRBV19; j_call: TRBJ2-7
cdr3_nt: TGTGCCATCAGTGTAGAGGGCAGGGGGCGCAGTGGCTACACCTTC; cdr3_aa: CAISVEGRGRSGYTF; d_call: TRBD1; clone_size: .; v_call: TRBV10-3; j_call: TRBJ1-2
cdr3_nt: TGCGCCAGCAGCCAAGGACAGGCGGGCAATCAGCCCCAGCATTTT; cdr3_aa: CASSQGQAGNQPQHF; d_call: .; clone_size: .; v_call: TRBV4-1; j_call: TRBJ1-5
cdr3_nt: TGCGCCAGCAGCCAAGATACGAAGAGCGCCACCTCCTACGAGCAGTACTTC; cdr3_aa: CASSQDTKSATSYEQYF; d_call: .; clone_size: .; v_call: TRBV4-3; j_call: TRBJ2-7
cdr3_nt: TGCGCCAGCAGCCTCGGGACAGCCTCTGGGGCCAACGTCCTGACTTTC; cdr3_aa: CASSLGTASGANVLTF; d_call: TRBD1; clone_size: .; v_call: TRBV5-1; j_call: TRBJ2-6